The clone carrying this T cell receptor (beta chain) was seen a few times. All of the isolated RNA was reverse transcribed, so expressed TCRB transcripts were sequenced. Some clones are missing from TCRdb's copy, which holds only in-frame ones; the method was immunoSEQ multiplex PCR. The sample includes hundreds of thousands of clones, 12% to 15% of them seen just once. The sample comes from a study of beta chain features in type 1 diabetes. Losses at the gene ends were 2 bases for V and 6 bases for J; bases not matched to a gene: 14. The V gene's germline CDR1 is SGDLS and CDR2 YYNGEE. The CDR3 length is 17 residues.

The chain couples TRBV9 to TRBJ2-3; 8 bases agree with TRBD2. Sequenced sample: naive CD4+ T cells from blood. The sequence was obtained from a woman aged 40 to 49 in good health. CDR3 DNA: TGTGCCAGCAGCGTGACGGTCCCGGGACTAGTAGATGATACGCAGTATTTT. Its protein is CASSVTVPGLVDDTQYF.